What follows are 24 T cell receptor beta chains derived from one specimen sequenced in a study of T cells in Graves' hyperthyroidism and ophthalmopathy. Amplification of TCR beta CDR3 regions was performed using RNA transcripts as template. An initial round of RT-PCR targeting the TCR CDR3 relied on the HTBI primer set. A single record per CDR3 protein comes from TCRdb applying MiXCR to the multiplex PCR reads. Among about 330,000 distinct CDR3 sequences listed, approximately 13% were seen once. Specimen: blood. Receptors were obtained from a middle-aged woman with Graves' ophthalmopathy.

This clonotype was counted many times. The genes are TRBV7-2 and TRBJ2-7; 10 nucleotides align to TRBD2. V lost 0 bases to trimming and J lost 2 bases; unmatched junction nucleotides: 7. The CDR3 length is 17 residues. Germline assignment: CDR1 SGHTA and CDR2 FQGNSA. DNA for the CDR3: TGTGCCAGCAGCTTAGCGGGGCTAGCGGGGGATCCCTACGAGCAGTACTTC. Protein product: CASSLAGLAGDPYEQYF. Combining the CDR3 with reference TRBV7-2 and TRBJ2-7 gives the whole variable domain GAGVSQSPSNKVTEKGKDVELRCDPISGHTALYWYRQSLGQGLEFLIYFQGNSAPDKSGLPSDRFSAERTGGSVSTLTIQRTQQEDSAVYLCASSLAGLAGDPYEQYFGPGTRLTVT.

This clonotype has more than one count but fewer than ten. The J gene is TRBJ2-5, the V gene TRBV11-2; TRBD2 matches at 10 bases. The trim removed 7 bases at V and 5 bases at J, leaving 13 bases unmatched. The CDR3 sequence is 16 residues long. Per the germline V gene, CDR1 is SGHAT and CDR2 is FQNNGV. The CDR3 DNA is TGTGCCAGCAACCCAAGGACTAGCGGAACTCGGGAGACCCAGTACTTC. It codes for CASNPRTSGTRETQYF. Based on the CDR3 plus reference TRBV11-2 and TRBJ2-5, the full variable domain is EAGVAQSPRYKIIEKRQSVAFWCNPISGHATLYWYQQILGQGPKLLIQFQNNGVVDDSQLPKDRFSAERLKGVDSTLKIQPAKLEDSAVYLCASNPRTSGTRETQYFGPGTRLLVL.

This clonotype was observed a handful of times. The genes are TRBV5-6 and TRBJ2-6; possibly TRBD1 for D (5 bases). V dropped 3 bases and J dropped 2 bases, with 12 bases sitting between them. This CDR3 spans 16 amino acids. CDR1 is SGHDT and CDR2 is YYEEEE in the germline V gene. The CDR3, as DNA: TGTGCCAGCAGCTGGTTCAGGGTCGCTGGGGCCAACGTCCTGACTTTC. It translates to CASSWFRVAGANVLTF.

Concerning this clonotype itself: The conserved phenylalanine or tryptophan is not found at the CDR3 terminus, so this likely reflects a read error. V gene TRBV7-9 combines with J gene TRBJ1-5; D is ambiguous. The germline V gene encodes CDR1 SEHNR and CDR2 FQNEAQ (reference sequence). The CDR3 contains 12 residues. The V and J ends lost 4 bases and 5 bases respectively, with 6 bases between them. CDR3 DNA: TGTGCCAGCAGCTACCAAGATCAGCCCCAGCATCTT. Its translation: CASSYQDQPQHL.

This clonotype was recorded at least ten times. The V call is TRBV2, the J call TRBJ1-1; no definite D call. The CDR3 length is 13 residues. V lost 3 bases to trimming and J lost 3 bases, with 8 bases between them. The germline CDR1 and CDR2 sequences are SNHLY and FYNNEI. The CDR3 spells CASSDVVDTEAFF. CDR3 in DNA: TGTGCCAGCAGTGATGTAGTCGACACTGAAGCTTTCTTT.

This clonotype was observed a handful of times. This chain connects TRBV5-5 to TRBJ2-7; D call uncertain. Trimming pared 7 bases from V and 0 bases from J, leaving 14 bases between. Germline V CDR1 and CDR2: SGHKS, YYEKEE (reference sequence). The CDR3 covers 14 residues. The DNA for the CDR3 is TGTGCCAGCCGCCTCCAGTTCAGCTCCTACGAGCAGTACTTC. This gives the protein CASRLQFSSYEQYF.

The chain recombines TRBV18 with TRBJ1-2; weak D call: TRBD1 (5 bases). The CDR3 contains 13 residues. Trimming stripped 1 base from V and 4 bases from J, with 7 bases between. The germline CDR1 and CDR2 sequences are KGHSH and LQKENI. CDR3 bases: TGTGCCAGCTCACCACAGGGGTTCTATGGCTACACCTTC. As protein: CASSPQGFYGYTF.

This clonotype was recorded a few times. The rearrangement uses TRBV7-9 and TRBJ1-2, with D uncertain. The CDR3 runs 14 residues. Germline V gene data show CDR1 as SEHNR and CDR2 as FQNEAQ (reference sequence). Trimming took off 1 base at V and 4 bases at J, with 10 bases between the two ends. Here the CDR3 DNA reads TGTGCCAGCAGCTTAGGCCAGAGTATCTATGGCTACACCTTC. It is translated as CASSLGQSIYGYTF.

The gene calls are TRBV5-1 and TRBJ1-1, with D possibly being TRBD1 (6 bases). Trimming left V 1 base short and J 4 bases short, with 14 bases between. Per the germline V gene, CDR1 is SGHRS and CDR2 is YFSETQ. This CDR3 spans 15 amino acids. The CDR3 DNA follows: TGCGCCAGCAGCTTGATAAGAGGGGGGGGCACTGAAGCTTTCTTT. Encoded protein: CASSLIRGGGTEAFF.

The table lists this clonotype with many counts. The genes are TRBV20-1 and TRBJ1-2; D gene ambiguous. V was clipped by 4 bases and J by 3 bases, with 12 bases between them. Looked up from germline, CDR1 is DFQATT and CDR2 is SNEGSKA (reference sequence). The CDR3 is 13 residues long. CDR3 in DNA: TGCAGTGCTACGGGCATTAGGGACTATGGCTACACCTTC. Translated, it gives CSATGIRDYGYTF.

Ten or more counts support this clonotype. This chain's CDR3 is CASSFQGSSSPLHF. In nucleotides, the CDR3 is TGTGCCAGCAGCTTCCAGGGATCGTCTTCACCCCTCCACTTT. The chain joins TRBV5-5 to TRBJ1-6; a weak D match, TRBD1 (5 bases). Trimming cost V 2 bases and J 9 bases, with 12 bases left between them. Germline V gene lookup returns CDR1 SGHKS and CDR2 YYEKEE (reference sequence). This CDR3 is 14 amino acids long.

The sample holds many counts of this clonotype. CDR3 loop: CASRTSGDEQYF. In nucleotides, the CDR3 is TGTGCCAGCCGGACTAGTGGCGACGAGCAGTACTTC. The gene calls are TRBV12-3 or TRBV12-4 and TRBJ2-7; 7 bases map to TRBD2. This CDR3 is built from 12 residues. V lost 8 bases, J lost 5 bases, and 6 bases stayed unmatched.

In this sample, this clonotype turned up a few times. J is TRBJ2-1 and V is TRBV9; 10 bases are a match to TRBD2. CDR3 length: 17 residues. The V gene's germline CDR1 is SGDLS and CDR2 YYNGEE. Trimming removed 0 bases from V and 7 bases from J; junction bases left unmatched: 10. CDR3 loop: CASSVVGLAGVLNEQFF. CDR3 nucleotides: TGTGCCAGCAGCGTAGTTGGTCTAGCGGGAGTATTGAATGAGCAGTTCTTC.

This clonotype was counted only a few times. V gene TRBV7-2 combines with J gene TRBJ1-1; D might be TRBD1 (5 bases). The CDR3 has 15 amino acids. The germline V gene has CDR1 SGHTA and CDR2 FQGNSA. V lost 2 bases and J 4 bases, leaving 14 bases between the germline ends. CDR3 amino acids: CASSLRGPSGTEAFF. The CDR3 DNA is TGTGCCAGCAGCTTAAGGGGCCCCTCGGGCACTGAAGCTTTCTTT.

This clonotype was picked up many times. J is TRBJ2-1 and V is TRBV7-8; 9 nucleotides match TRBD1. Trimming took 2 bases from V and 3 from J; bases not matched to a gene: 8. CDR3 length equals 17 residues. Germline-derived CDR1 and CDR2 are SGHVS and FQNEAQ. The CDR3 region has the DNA TGTGCCAGCAGCTTACCCCCCGGACAGGGGAACTACAATGAGCAGTTCTTC. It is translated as CASSLPPGQGNYNEQFF. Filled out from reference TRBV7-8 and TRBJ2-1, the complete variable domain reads GAGVSQSPRYKVAKRGQDVALRCDPISGHVSLFWYQQALGQGPEFLTYFQNEAQLDKSGLPSDRFFAERPEGSVSTLKIQRTQQEDSAVYLCASSLPPGQGNYNEQFFGPGTRLTVL.

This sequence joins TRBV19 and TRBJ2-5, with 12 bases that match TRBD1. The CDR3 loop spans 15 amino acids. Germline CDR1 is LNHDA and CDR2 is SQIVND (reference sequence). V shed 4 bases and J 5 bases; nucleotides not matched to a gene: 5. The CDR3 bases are TGTGCCAGTAGTACCGGGACAGGGGGCTCGGAGACCCAGTACTTC. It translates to CASSTGTGGSETQYF.

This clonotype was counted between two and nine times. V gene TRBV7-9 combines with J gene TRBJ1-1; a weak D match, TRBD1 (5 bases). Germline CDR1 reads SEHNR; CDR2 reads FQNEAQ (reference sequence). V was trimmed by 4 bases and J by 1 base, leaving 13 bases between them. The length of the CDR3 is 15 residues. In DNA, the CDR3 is TGTGCCAGCAGCTCCCAGACAGACTCGAACACTGAAGCTTTCTTT. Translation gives CASSSQTDSNTEAFF.

In DNA, the CDR3 is TGTGCCAGCAGCTCGCCCGGGACAGGGGGAACCGGGGAGCTGTTTTTT. This translates into CASSSPGTGGTGELFF. This chain links TRBV7-9 with TRBJ2-2, with 11 bases fitting TRBD1. The germline CDR1 and CDR2 sequences are SEHNR and FQNEAQ (reference sequence). Trimming cost V 4 bases and J 5 bases; bases outside gene matches: 6. This CDR3 is 16 amino acids long.

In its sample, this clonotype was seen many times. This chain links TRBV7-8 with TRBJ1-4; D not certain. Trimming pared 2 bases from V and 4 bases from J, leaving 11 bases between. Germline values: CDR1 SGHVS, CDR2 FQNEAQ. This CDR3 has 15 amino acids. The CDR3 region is CASSLWPRSNEKLFF. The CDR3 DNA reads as TGTGCCAGCAGCTTATGGCCGCGTAGTAATGAAAAACTGTTTTTT.

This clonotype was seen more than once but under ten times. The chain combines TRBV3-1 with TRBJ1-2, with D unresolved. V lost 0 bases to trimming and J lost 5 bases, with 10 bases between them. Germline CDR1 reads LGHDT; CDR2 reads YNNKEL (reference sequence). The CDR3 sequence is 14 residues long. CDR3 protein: CASSQEDGMYGYTF. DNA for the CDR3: TGTGCCAGCAGCCAAGAAGACGGAATGTATGGCTACACCTTC.

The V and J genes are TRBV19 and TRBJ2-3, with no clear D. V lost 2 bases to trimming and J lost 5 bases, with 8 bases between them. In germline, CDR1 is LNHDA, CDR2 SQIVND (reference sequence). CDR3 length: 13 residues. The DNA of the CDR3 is TGTGCCAGTAGTATACTGTACCAAGATACGCAGTATTTT. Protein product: CASSILYQDTQYF.

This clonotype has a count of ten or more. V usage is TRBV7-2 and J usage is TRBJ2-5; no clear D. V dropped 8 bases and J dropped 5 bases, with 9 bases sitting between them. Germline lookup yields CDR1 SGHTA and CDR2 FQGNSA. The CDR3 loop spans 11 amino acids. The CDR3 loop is CASARVETQYF. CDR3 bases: TGTGCCAGCGCCCGGGTGGAGACCCAGTACTTC.

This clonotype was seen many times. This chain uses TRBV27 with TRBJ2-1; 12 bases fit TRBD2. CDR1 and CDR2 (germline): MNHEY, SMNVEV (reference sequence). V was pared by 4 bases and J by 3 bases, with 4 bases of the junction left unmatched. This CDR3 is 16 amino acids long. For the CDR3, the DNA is TGTGCCAGCAGTTCCTGGACTAGCGGGAACTACAATGAGCAGTTCTTC. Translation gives CASSSWTSGNYNEQFF.

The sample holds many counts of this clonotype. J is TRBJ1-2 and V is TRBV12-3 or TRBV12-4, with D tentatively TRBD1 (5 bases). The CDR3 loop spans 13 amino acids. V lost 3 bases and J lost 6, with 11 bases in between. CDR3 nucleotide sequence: TGTGCCAGCAGTTTTTCGGGGGGAAATGGCTACACCTTC. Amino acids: CASSFSGGNGYTF.